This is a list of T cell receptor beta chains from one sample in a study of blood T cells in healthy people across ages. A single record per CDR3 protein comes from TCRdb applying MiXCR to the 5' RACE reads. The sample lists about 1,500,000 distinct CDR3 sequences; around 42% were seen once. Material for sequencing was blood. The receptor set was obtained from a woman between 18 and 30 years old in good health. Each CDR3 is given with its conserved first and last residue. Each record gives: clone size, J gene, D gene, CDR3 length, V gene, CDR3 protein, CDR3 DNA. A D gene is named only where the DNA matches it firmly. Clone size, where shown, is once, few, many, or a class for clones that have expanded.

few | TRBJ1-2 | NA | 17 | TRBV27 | CASAIPLFQVFGDGYTF | TGTGCCAGCGCGATCCCCCTATTCCAGGTCTTCGGGGATGGCTACACCTTC
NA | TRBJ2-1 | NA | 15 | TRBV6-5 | CASSYLARGGNEQFF | TGTGCCAGCAGTTACCTTGCCAGGGGCGGCAATGAGCAGTTCTTC
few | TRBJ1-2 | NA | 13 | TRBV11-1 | CASSLGTVAGYTF | TGTGCCAGCAGCTTAGGGACCGTCGCAGGCTACACCTTC
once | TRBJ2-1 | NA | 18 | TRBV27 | CASSLSGGVGGTYNEQFF | TGTGCCAGCAGTTTATCGGGCGGCGTGGGAGGAACGTACAATGAGCAGTTCTTC
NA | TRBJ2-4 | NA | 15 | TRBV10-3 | CAISESPPEAEEQYF | TGTGCCATCAGTGAGTCCCCCCCCGAGGCGGAAGAGCAGTACTTC
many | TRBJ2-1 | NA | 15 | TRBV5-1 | CASSLGASGGNEQFF | TGTGCCAGCAGTTTAGGGGCTAGTGGGGGGAATGAGCAGTTCTTC
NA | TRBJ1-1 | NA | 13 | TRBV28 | CASISPGNTEAFF | TGTGCCAGCATCTCCCCGGGGAACACTGAAGCTTTCTTT
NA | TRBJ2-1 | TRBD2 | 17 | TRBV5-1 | CASSSYPATSGSWEQFF | TGCGCCAGCAGCTCGTACCCCGCGACTAGCGGGTCGTGGGAGCAGTTCTTC
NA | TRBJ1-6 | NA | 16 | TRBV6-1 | CASSETRPAQNSPLHF | TGTGCCAGCAGTGAAACGAGGCCGGCTCAAAATTCACCCCTCCACTTT
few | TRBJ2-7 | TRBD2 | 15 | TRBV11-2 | CASSFSGTSKYEQYF | TGTGCCAGCAGCTTTTCCGGGACTAGCAAATACGAGCAGTACTTC
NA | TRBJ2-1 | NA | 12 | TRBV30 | CAWRTTSNEQFF | TGTGCCTGGAGAACGACAAGCAATGAGCAGTTCTTC
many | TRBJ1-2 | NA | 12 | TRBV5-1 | CASSDTNYGYTF | TGCGCCAGCAGCGACACTAACTATGGCTACACCTTC
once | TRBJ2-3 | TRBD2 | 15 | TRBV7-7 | CASSGGTNPGDTQYF | TGTGCTAGCAGCGGTGGGACTAACCCCGGAGATACGCAGTATTTT